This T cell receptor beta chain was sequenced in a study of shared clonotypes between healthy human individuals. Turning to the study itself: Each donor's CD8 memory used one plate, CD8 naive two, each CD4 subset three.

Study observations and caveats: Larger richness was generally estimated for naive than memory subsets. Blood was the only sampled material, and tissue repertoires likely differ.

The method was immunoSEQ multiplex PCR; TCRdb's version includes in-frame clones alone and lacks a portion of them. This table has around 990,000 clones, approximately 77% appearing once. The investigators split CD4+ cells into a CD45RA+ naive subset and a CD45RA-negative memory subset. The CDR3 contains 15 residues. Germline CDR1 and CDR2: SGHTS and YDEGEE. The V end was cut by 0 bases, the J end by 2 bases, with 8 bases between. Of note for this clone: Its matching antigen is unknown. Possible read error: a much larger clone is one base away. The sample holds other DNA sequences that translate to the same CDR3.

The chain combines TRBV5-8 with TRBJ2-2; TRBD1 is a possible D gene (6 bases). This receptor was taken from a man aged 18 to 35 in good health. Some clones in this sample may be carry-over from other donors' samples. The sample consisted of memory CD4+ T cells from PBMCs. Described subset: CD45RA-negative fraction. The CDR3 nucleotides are TGTGCCAGCAGCTTGGTGGGGGCCAACACCGGGGAGCTGTTTTTT. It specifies CASSLVGANTGELFF.